A selection of T cell receptor beta chains follows, all from one sample in a study of CD8 T cells in Susac syndrome. From the immunoSEQ multiplex PCR reads, TCRdb called clonotypes with MiXCR, one entry per CDR3 protein. The table includes more than 150,000 distinct CDR3 sequences, 94% detected once. The material sequenced was CD8+ T cells from PBMCs. Receptors were obtained from a human donor with multiple sclerosis. The CDR3 runs from the conserved cysteine through the conserved F or W. Each record gives: clone size, J gene, V gene, D gene, CDR3 DNA, CDR3 protein. The D gene is left open where the match is weak. A clone size is listed for some rows: how often the clone was seen (once, few, many), or a class if it is expanded.

few TRBJ1-5 TRBV13 - TGTGCCAGCAGCTTTCCGGGCCAGCCCCAGCATTTT CASSFPGQPQHF
- TRBJ2-1 TRBV20-1 - TGCAGTGCTAGGGATAGGGAGCAATTCACCTACAATGAGCAGTTCTTC CSARDREQFTYNEQFF
- TRBJ2-5 TRBV6-5 - TGTGCCGTCCGATTGAGGGCTGGGGAGACCCAGTACTTC CAVRLRAGETQYF
- TRBJ1-6 TRBV5-1 - TGCGCCAGCAGCGCCGCTTTCGGCAATTCACCCCTCCACTTT CASSAAFGNSPLHF
- TRBJ2-5 TRBV20-1 TRBD2 TGCAGCGGCGGTCCCCAGCGGGGGCCGGAGACCCAGTACTTC CSGGPQRGPETQYF
- TRBJ1-1 TRBV19 - TGTGCCAGCACCCCCAACGGGAAGACTGAAGCTTTCTTT CASTPNGKTEAFF
- TRBJ2-3 TRBV28 - TGTGCCAGCAGTTCCGGGACCCTGGAGACAGATACGCAGTATTTT CASSSGTLETDTQYF
- TRBJ1-2 TRBV20-1 TRBD1 TGCAGTGCTAGGACAGGGGAATATGGCTACACCTTC CSARTGEYGYTF
- TRBJ2-7 TRBV7-2 - TGTGCCAGCAGCCCCGAGGTTAAGGGGAGCTCCTACGAGCAGTACTTC CASSPEVKGSSYEQYF
- TRBJ2-7 TRBV14 - TGTGCCAGCAGCCAAGGACCTCGCAGGGACACGAGCTCCTACGAGCAGTACTTC CASSQGPRRDTSSYEQYF
- TRBJ2-6 TRBV30 - TGTGCCTGGACTGGGGCCAACGTCCTGACTTTC CAWTGANVLTF
- TRBJ2-6 TRBV15 TRBD1 TGTGCCACCAGAAAAACCTCCGGGACAGGGCCCTCTGGGGCCAACGTCCTGACTTTC CATRKTSGTGPSGANVLTF
- TRBJ1-1 TRBV29-1 - TGCAGCGTTGAGGTAGCGGGTCAGGGAAGGGAGTCTGAAGCTTTCTTT CSVEVAGQGRESEAFF
- TRBJ2-3 TRBV19 - TGTGCCAGTAGTATGATCCAGGGAGATACGCAGTATTTT CASSMIQGDTQYF
- TRBJ2-5 TRBV27 - TGTGCCAGCAGTTTATCGACCGGAGTGGGAGGGACCCAGTACTTC CASSLSTGVGGTQYF
- TRBJ1-5 TRBV20-1 TRBD1 TGCAGTGCTAGAGATGGGACAGGGACCCGCCGGGGCAATCAGCCCCAGCATTTT CSARDGTGTRRGNQPQHF
- TRBJ2-1 TRBV4-3 - TGCGCCAGCAGCCAAGAAAGCAGGGCACTCGGGAATGAGCAGTTCTTC CASSQESRALGNEQFF
- TRBJ2-1 TRBV5-1 TRBD1 TGCGCCACCGGGACAGCCAATGAGCAGTTCTTC CATGTANEQFF
- TRBJ1-1 TRBV7-9 TRBD1 TGTGCCAGCAGCCCAAGAAACAGGGGATCTACTGAAGCTTTCTTT CASSPRNRGSTEAFF
- TRBJ2-4 TRBV2 - TGTGCCAGCAAGGGTTCCCAAAACATTCAGTACTTC CASKGSQNIQYF
- TRBJ1-4 TRBV11-3 - TGTGCCAGCAGCTTCAGGGGTGAAAAACTGTTTTTT CASSFRGEKLFF
- TRBJ2-5 TRBV9 TRBD2 TGTGCCAGCAGCGTAGATTCGGTAGCGGGGGACCAAGAGACCCAGTACTTC CASSVDSVAGDQETQYF
- TRBJ1-6 TRBV12-5 - TGTGCTAGTGGTTTGGACAACGGCCCACTAACACCCCTCCACTTT CASGLDNGPLTPLHF
- TRBJ2-1 TRBV20-1 TRBD1 TGCAGTGCTACCGGACAGGCCACTTACAATGAGCAGTTCTTC CSATGQATYNEQFF
few TRBJ1-1 TRBV30 - TGTGCCTGGATGAGGGGGTCCACTGAAGCTTTCTTT CAWMRGSTEAFF
- TRBJ2-7 TRBV7-9 - TGTGCCAGCAGCTTAGCATCCGCAGGCAGCTCCTACGAGCAGTACTTC CASSLASAGSSYEQYF
- TRBJ2-5 TRBV28 TRBD1 TGTGCCAGCAGTACAGGGACAGGGAGGATGAAAGAGACCCAGTACTTC CASSTGTGRMKETQYF
- TRBJ2-7 TRBV11-2 - TGTGCCAGCGCCCGGGTAGTCTACGAGCAGTACTTC CASARVVYEQYF